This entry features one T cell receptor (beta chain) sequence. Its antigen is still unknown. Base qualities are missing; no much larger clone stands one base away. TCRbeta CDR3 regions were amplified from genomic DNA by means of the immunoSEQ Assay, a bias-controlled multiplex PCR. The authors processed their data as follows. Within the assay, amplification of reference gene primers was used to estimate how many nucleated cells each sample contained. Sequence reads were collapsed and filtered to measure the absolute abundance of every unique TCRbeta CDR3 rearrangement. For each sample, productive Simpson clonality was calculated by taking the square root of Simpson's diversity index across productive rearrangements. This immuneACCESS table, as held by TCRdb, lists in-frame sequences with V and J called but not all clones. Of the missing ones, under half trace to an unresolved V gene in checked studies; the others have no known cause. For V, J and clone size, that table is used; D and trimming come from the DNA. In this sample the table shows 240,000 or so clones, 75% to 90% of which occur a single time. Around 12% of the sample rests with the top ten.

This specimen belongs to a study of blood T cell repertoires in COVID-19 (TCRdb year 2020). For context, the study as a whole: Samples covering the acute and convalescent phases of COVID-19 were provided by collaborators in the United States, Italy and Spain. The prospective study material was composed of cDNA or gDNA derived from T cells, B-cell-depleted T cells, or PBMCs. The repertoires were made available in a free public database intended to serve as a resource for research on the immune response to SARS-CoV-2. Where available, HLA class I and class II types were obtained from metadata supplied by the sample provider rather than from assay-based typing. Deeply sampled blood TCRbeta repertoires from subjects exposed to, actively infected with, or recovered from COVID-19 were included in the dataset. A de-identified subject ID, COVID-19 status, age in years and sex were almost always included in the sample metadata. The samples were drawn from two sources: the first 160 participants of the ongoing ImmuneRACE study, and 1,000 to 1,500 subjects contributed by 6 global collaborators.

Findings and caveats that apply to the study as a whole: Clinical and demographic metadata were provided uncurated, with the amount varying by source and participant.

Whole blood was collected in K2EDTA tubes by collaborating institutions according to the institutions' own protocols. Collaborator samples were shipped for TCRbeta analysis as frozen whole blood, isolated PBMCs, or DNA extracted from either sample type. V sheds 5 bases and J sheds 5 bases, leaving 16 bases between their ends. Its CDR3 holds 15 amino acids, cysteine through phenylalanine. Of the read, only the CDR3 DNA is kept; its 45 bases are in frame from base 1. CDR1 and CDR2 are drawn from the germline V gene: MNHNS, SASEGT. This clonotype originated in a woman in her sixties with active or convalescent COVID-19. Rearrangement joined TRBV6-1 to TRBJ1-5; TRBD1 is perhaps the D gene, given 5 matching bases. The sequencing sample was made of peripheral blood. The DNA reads TGTGCCAGCAGTCCCCCAAGCAGGGAGGATCAGCCCCAGCATTTT. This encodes CASSPPSREDQPQHF.